Listed here is a single TCR beta chain. Its antigen is not known. PCR involved 60 Vbeta and 13 Jbeta primers. The protocol was immunoSEQ multiplex PCR, while the TCRdb copy is restricted to in-frame clones and leaves out a portion. In the table there are 65,000 to 85,000 clones, around 80% of which are singletons. The sample comes from a study of cytomegalovirus exposure and HLA in healthy donors. General study points: From TCR beta sequences, most subjects' HLA-A and HLA-B alleles were reportedly predicted accurately. The authors enumerated 150 to 200 TCR beta chains as linked to cytomegalovirus. Sequence variants that were highly shared formed a cluster that was likely a sequencing artifact. TCR beta chain V- and J-gene trimming was linked, in a later analysis, to a missense variant in DCLRE1C.

Germline V gives CDR1 MNHEY, CDR2 SVGAGI. The V and J ends lost 7 bases and 11 bases respectively, with 20 bases between them. The CDR3 spans 13 residues. Sequenced material: PBMCs. The chain is built from TRBV6-5 and TRBJ1-1; D ambiguous. The receptor's source is a man over 45 in good health and CMV-seropositive. In DNA form, the CDR3 reads TGTGCCAGCATCTCGGAACAGTCCGGTTATGCTTTCTTT. Translated, it gives CASISEQSGYAFF.